The clone carrying this TCR beta chain showed up just a few times. The germline V and J ends were trimmed by 7 bases and 0 bases, with 13 bases remaining between them. The CDR3 runs to 15 residues. The record originates from a study of T-cell reconstitution after alpha-beta-depleted transplantation in children. The TCRbeta library incorporated unique molecular identifiers. Each CDR3 protein gets one entry after TCRdb re-called the PCR reads with MiXCR. This sample has around 370,000 distinct CDR3 sequences; under 13% occur once, and the top ten carry about 2.3%. The specimen was PBMCs from the stem cell graft donor, collected from the stem cell graft. This chain links TRBV12-3 or TRBV12-4 with TRBJ2-1, with D possibly TRBD2 on 6 matching bases. The clonotype originates from a human donor who donated a stem cell graft to a child with acute lymphoblastic leukemia. CDR3: CASNLVGGSYNEQFF. The CDR3 nucleotides are TGTGCCAGCAACCTGGTGGGGGGCTCCTACAATGAGCAGTTCTTC.